This T cell receptor beta chain was observed in a study of blood T cell repertoires in COVID-19. Sequencing was performed with immunoSEQ multiplex PCR; in TCRdb, only in-frame clones are kept and a portion is missing. The data contain about 120,000 clones, 85% to 90% of them seen just once; the ten biggest clones take up approximately 27%. The CDR3 contains 15 residues. Germline V gene sequence: CDR1 MGHDK, CDR2 SYGVNS. V gave up 0 bases and J gave up 4 bases, with 12 bases separating them. The clonotype was recovered from a man aged 70 or older with active or convalescent COVID-19. Material for sequencing was peripheral blood. The V call is TRBV25-1, the J call TRBJ1-1, with D possibly matching TRBD1 (5 bases). DNA of the CDR3: TGTGCCAGCAGTGAATACAAGGGGCCCCGCACTGAAGCTTTCTTT. Protein: CASSEYKGPRTEAFF. Supplemented by reference TRBV25-1 and TRBJ1-1, the full variable domain reads EADIYQTPRYLVIGTGKKITLECSQTMGHDKMYWYQQDPGMELHLIHYSYGVNSTEKGDLSSESTVSRIRTEHFPLTLESARPSHTSQYLCASSEYKGPRTEAFFGQGTRLTVV.